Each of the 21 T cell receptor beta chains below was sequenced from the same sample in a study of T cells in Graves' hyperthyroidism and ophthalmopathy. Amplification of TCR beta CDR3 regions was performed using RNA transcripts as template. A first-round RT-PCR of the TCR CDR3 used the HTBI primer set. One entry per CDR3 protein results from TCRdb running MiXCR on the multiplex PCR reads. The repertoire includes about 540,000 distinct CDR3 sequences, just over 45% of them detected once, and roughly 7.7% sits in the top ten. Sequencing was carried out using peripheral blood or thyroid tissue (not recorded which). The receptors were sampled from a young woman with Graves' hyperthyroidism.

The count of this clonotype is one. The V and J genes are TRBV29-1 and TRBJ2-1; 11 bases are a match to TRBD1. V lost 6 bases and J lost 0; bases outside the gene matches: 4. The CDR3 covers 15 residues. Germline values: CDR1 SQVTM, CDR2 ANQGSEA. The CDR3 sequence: CSVAGTGGSYNEQFF. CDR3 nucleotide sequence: TGCAGCGTGGCCGGGACAGGGGGCTCCTACAATGAGCAGTTCTTC.

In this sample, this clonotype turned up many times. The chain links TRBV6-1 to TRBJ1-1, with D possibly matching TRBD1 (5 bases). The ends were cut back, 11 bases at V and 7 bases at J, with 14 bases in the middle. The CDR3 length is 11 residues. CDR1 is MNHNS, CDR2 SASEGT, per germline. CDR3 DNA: TGTGCCGTTCGGGACTTCAATGAAGCTTTCTTT. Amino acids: CAVRDFNEAFF.

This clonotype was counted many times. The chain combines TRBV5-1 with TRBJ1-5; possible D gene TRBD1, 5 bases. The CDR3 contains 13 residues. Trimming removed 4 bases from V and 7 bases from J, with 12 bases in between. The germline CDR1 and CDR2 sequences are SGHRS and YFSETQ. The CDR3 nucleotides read TGCGCCAGCAGCCCAGACAGCTTCCAGCCCCAGCATTTT. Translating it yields CASSPDSFQPQHF. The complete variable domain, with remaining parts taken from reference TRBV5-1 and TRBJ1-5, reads KAGVTQTPRYLIKTRGQQVTLSCSPISGHRSVSWYQQTPGQGLQFLFEYFSETQRNKGNFPGRFSGRQFSNSRSEMNVSTLELGDSALYLCASSPDSFQPQHFGDGTRLSIL.

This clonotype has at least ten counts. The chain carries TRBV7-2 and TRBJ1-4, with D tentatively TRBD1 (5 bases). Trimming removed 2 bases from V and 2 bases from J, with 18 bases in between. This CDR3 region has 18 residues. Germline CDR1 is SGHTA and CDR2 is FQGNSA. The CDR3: CASSLNLATVRTNEKLFF. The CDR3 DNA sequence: TGTGCCAGCAGCTTAAACTTGGCGACAGTACGGACTAATGAAAAACTGTTTTTT.

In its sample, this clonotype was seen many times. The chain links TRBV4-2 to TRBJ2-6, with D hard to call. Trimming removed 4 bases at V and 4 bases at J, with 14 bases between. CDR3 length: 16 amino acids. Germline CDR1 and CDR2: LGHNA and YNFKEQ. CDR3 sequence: CASSPTPEAGANVLTF. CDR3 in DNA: TGTGCCAGCAGCCCGACTCCCGAGGCGGGGGCCAACGTCCTGACTTTC.

CDR3 DNA: TGTGCCAGCAGAGATAGCGGGGGGCAGCAAGCTTTCTTT. Translated, it gives CASRDSGGQQAFF. This chain connects TRBV6-1 to TRBJ1-1; maybe TRBD1 (6 bases). CDR1 is MNHNS, CDR2 SASEGT, per germline. The germline V and J ends were trimmed by 6 bases and 9 bases, with 17 bases remaining between them. There are 13 residues in the CDR3.

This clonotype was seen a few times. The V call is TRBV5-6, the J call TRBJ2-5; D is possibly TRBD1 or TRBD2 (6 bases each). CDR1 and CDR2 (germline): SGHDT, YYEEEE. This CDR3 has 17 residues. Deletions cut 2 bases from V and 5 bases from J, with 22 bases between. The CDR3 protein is CASSFGASGGAYETQYF. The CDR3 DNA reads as TGTGCCAGCAGCTTTGGTGCTTCCGGGGGCGCATACGAGACCCAGTACTTC.

The CDR3 protein is CARAGETQYF. CDR3 nucleotides: TGTGCTAGAGCGGGCGAGACCCAGTACTTC. The chain joins TRBV7-2 to TRBJ2-5; TRBD2 might be the D (6 bases). The CDR3 runs to 10 residues. Germline V gene lookup returns CDR1 SGHTA and CDR2 FQGNSA.

The CDR3 sequence is CSAGEGLVYPEQYF. CDR3 nucleotide sequence: TGCAGTGCCGGGGAGGGACTAGTTTATCCGGAGCAGTACTTC. V and J are TRBV20-1 and TRBJ2-7; 8 bases align to TRBD2. CDR1 is DFQATT, CDR2 SNEGSKA, per germline (reference sequence). CDR3 length: 14 amino acids. With V trimmed by 6 bases and J by 7 bases, 14 bases remained unmatched.

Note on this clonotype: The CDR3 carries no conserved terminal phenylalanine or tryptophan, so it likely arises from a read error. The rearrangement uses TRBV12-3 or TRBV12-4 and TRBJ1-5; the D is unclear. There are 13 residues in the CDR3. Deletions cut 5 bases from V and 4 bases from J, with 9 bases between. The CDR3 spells CASSEVPNQPQHS. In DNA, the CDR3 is TGTGCCAGCAGTGAGGTCCCTAATCAGCCCCAGCATTCT.

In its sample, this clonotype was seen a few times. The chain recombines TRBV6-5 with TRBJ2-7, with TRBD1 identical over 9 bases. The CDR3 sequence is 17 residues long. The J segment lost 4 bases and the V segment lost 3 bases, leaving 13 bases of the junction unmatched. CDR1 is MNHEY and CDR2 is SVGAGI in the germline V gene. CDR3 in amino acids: CASSYDIPGQGLYEQYF. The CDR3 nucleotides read TGTGCCAGCAGTTATGATATTCCGGGACAGGGTCTTTACGAGCAGTACTTC.

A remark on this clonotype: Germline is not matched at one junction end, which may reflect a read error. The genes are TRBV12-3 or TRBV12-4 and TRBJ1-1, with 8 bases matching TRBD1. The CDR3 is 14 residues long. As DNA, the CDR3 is TGTGCCCGCACTGACGGGGCGCAGGGGGCTGAAGCTTCCTTT. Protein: CARTDGAQGAEASF.

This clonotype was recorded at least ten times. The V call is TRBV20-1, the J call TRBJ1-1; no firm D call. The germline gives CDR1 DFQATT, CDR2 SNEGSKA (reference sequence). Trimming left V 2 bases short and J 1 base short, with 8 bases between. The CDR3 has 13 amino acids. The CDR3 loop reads CSARKNKNTEAFF. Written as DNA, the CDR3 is TGCAGTGCTAGAAAAAACAAGAACACTGAAGCTTTCTTT.

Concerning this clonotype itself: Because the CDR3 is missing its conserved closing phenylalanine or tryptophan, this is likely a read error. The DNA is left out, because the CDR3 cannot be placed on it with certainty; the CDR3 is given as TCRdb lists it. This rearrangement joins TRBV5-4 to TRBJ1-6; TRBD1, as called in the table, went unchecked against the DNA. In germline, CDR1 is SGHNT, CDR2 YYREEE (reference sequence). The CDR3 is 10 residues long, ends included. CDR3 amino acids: CASSSGQQNY.

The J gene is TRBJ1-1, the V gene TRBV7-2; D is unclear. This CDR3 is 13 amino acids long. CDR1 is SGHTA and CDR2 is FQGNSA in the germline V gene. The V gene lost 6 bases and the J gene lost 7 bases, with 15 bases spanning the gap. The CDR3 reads CASSGKSYNEAFF. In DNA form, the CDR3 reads TGTGCCAGCAGTGGAAAGTCCTACAATGAAGCTTTCTTT. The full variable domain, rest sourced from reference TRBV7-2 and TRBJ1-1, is GAGVSQSPSNKVTEKGKDVELRCDPISGHTALYWYRQSLGQGLEFLIYFQGNSAPDKSGLPSDRFSAERTGGSVSTLTIQRTQQEDSAVYLCASSGKSYNEAFFGQGTRLTVV.

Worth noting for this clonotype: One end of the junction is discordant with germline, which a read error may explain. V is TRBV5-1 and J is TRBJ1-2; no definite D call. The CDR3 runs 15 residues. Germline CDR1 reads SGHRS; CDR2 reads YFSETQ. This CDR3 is CASSSAMGIPNGHTF. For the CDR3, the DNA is TGCGCCAGCAGCTCAGCCATGGGCATCCCTAATGGCCACACCTTC. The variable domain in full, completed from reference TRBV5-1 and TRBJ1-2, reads KAGVTQTPRYLIKTRGQQVTLSCSPISGHRSVSWYQQTPGQGLQFLFEYFSETQRNKGNFPGRFSGRQFSNSRSEMNVSTLELGDSALYLCASSSAMGIPNGHTFGSGTRLTVV.

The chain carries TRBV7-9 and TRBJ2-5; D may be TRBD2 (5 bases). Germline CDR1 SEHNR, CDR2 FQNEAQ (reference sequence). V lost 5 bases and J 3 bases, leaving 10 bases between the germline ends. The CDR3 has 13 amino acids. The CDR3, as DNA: TGTGCCAGCAGCCAGGCCGGGAAAGAGACCCAGTACTTC. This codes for CASSQAGKETQYF.

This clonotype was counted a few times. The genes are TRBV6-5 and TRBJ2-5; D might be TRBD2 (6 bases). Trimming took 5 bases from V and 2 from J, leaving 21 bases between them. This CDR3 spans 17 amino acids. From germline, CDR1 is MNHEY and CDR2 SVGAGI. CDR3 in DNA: TGTGCCAGCAGTCTTCTATCACCCCGGGGGAGACAAGAGACCCAGTACTTC. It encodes CASSLLSPRGRQETQYF.

DNA of the CDR3: TGTGCCAGCAGCGTAGAGGCGAGTTCGGACGAGACTTACGAGCAGTACTTC. Residues: CASSVEASSDETYEQYF. The rearrangement joins TRBV9 to TRBJ2-7; the D is unclear. The CDR3 extends over 17 amino acids. Germline values: CDR1 SGDLS, CDR2 YYNGEE. Trimming shortened V by 0 bases and J by 4 bases, and 20 bases separated the two germline ends.

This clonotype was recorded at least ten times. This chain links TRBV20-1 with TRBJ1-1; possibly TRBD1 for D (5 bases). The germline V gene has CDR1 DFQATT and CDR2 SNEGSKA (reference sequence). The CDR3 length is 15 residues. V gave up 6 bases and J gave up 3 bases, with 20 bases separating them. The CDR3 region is CSADGGGSRHTEAFF. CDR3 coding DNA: TGCAGTGCCGACGGGGGGGGAAGCAGGCACACTGAAGCTTTCTTT.

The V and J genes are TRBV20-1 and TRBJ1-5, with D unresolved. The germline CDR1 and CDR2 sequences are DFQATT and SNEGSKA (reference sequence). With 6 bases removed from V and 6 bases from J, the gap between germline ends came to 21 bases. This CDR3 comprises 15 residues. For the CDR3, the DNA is TGCAGTGCCCCCGCCGGGAGTCTCCTCGGTCAGCCCCAGCATTTT. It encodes CSAPAGSLLGQPQHF.